This T cell receptor (beta chain) stems from a study of CD8 T cells in Susac syndrome. Germline values: CDR1 MNHEY, CDR2 SVGAGI. The V end lost 5 bases, the J end lost 1 base, and 14 bases lay between the germline ends. CDR3 length: 15 residues. Roughly 0.45 to 1 ug RNA was reverse transcribed with random hexamers. TCRdb processed the immunoSEQ multiplex PCR reads anew with MiXCR; each CDR3 protein has one entry. This sample has about 190,000 distinct CDR3 sequences, with about 91% found just once. Blood CD8+ and CD4+ T cells underwent high-throughput TCR beta sequencing. Sequenced material: CD4+ T cells from PBMCs. The chain has TRBV6-5 and TRBJ1-1; D is possibly TRBD1 (5 bases). The TCR sequence derives from a human donor with Susac syndrome. CDR3 nucleotide sequence: TGTGCCAGCAGTCCTCCGGGACGAAGGAACACTGAAGCTTTCTTT. Translation: CASSPPGRRNTEAFF.